This entry lists 31 T cell receptor beta chains sequenced from one sample in a study of T cell changes during pregnancy in multiple sclerosis. Clones were read by immunoSEQ multiplex PCR, and TCRdb kept only the in-frame ones, dropping some. Of tens of thousands of clones in the sample, around 86% are singletons; the top ten hold about 13%. The sample consisted of CD8+ T cells from peripheral blood mononuclear cells, taken in the first trimester of pregnancy. These receptors all come from a female donor in good health, enrolled as a control in a pregnancy study.

The chain joins TRBV5-1 to TRBJ2-3, with 11 bases identical to TRBD2. The V gene's germline CDR1 is SGHRS and CDR2 YFSETQ. The junction had 4 bases not matched to a gene; V was cut back by 4 bases and J by 3 bases. The CDR3 runs 15 residues. This CDR3 is CASSLTSGGTDTQYF. CDR3 nucleotide sequence: TGCGCCAGCAGCCTTACTAGCGGGGGAACAGATACGCAGTATTTT.

CDR3 sequence: CASSPTGEETQYF. CDR3 nucleotide sequence: TGTGCCAGCAGCCCGACAGGGGAAGAGACCCAGTACTTC. V is TRBV5-4 and J is TRBJ2-5; 8 bases are shared with TRBD1. Germline-derived CDR1 and CDR2 are SGHNT and YYREEE (reference sequence). The CDR3 consists of 13 residues. With V trimmed by 4 bases and J by 3 bases, 2 bases remained unmatched.

The chain couples TRBV29-1 to TRBJ1-1; D not certain. V lost 3 bases and J 0 bases, leaving 8 bases between the germline ends. CDR3 length: 13 residues. CDR1 is SQVTM and CDR2 is ANQGSEA in the germline V gene. CDR3 DNA sequence: TGCAGCGTTGATGAGAGAATGAACACTGAAGCTTTCTTT. It codes for CSVDERMNTEAFF.

The chain recombines TRBV19 with TRBJ1-1; TRBD1 matches 8 bases. The germline V gene has CDR1 LNHDA and CDR2 SQIVND (reference sequence). V trimming: 6 bases; J trimming: 1 base; junction bases outside the gene matches: 7. This CDR3 has 15 amino acids. The CDR3 DNA is TGTGCCAGTAGAACTGCCGGGACAGGGAACACTGAAGCTTTCTTT. Amino acid sequence: CASRTAGTGNTEAFF. The full variable domain, rest sourced from reference TRBV19 and TRBJ1-1, is DGGITQSPKYLFRKEGQNVTLSCEQNLNHDAMYWYRQDPGQGLRLIYYSQIVNDFQKGDIAEGYSVSREKKESFPLTVTSAQKNPTAFYLCASRTAGTGNTEAFFGQGTRLTVV.

This clone came up a few times. Other DNA sequences of this sample code for an identical CDR3. J is TRBJ2-1 and V is TRBV11-2, with unresolved D. The CDR3 is 11 residues long. Germline V lookup: CDR1 SGHAT, CDR2 FQNNGV. Trimming stripped 1 base from V and 7 bases from J, with 2 bases between. This CDR3 reads CASSLANEQFF. The CDR3 DNA reads as TGTGCCAGCAGCTTAGCAAATGAGCAGTTCTTC.

The rearrangement uses TRBV4-1 and TRBJ2-2, with D possibly TRBD2 on 5 matching bases. This CDR3 is built from 15 residues. V lost 4 bases to trimming and J lost 3 bases, with 12 bases between them. Per germline, CDR1 MGHRA and CDR2 YSYEKL. The CDR3 DNA follows: TGCGCCAGCAGCCCCCGGGCGGGCTACACCGGGGAGCTGTTTTTT. Protein: CASSPRAGYTGELFF.

V usage is TRBV4-1 and J usage is TRBJ2-1, with D uncertain. The germline V gene encodes CDR1 MGHRA and CDR2 YSYEKL. CDR3 size: 13 residues. Trimming took 3 bases from V and 7 from J, leaving 10 bases between them. The CDR3 sequence: CASSHNRWNEQFF. DNA of the CDR3: TGCGCCAGCAGCCATAACAGATGGAATGAGCAGTTCTTC.

This clone came up a few times. The rearrangement uses TRBV30 and TRBJ1-5; possibly TRBD1 for D (5 bases). V was clipped by 0 bases and J by 7 bases, with 19 bases between them. Germline V lookup: CDR1 GTSNPN, CDR2 SVGIG (reference sequence). The length of the CDR3 is 16 residues. The CDR3 loop reads CAWSVSRATNRQPQHF. The CDR3 DNA reads as TGTGCCTGGAGTGTAAGCAGGGCCACTAACCGGCAGCCCCAGCATTTT.

V usage is TRBV28 and J usage is TRBJ2-2; 7 bases fit TRBD2. The V segment lost 4 bases and the J segment 3 bases; nucleotides outside the gene matches: 8. This CDR3 comprises 16 residues. Germline V gene lookup returns CDR1 MDHEN and CDR2 SYDVKM. CDR3 in amino acids: CASSWEAGKDTGELFF. Here the CDR3 DNA reads TGTGCCAGCAGTTGGGAAGCGGGAAAGGACACCGGGGAGCTGTTTTTT.

V is TRBV27 and J is TRBJ1-5; TRBD1 is a possible D gene (6 bases). Per germline, CDR1 MNHEY and CDR2 SMNVEV (reference sequence). Trimming shortened V by 2 bases and J by 1 base, and 12 bases separated the two germline ends. The CDR3 is 16 amino acids. The CDR3 bases are TGTGCCAGCAGTTTAGTAGGACAGTTAAGCAATCAGCCCCAGCATTTT. Its translation is CASSLVGQLSNQPQHF.

The chain uses TRBV27 and TRBJ2-1, with D unresolved. The CDR3 extends over 13 amino acids. Trimming left V 0 bases short and J 5 bases short, with 5 bases between. The germline gives CDR1 MNHEY, CDR2 SMNVEV (reference sequence). The CDR3 here is CASSLSGDNEQFF. In nucleotides, the CDR3 is TGTGCCAGCAGTTTATCGGGCGACAATGAGCAGTTCTTC.

This chain's CDR3 is CASSLATHGPTDTQYF. The CDR3 region has the DNA TGTGCCAGCAGCTTAGCAACCCATGGGCCCACAGATACGCAGTATTTT. The V and J genes are TRBV7-4 and TRBJ2-3, with unresolved D. The CDR3 extends over 16 amino acids. Germline V lookup: CDR1 SGHVT, CDR2 SQSDAQ. V dropped 0 bases and J dropped 2 bases, with 12 bases sitting between them.

This clone is a singleton in its sample. The chain combines TRBV7-9 with TRBJ1-1; unclear D gene. The V and J ends lost 4 bases and 4 bases respectively, with 16 bases between them. The CDR3 is 15 amino acids. Germline lookup yields CDR1 SEHNR and CDR2 FQNEAQ (reference sequence). The CDR3 DNA follows: TGTGCCAGCAGCTCCCTACGTGAGGAGGGCACTGAAGCTTTCTTT. This codes for CASSSLREEGTEAFF.

This clone has just one count. The chain is built from TRBV15 and TRBJ2-3; TRBD2 agrees at 14 bases. V shed 4 bases, J shed 0 bases, and the junction held 6 bases outside the gene matches. The length of the CDR3 is 18 residues. Germline CDR1 reads LNHNV; CDR2 reads YYDKDF (reference sequence). The DNA of the CDR3 is TGTGCCACCAGCACCGGACTAGCGGGGGGCGCTAGCACAGATACGCAGTATTTT. This encodes CATSTGLAGGASTDTQYF.

This clone turned up a few times. The V call is TRBV7-9, the J call TRBJ1-1; D gene unclear. The CDR3 contains 16 residues. V was pared by 2 bases and J by 3 bases, with 16 bases between. Germline values: CDR1 SEHNR, CDR2 FQNEAQ (reference sequence). The CDR3 region is CASSLKEELSDTEAFF. CDR3 sequence (DNA): TGTGCCAGCAGCTTAAAGGAGGAATTGAGCGACACTGAAGCTTTCTTT.

CDR3 sequence (DNA): TGTGCCAGCAGTTCCCTAGCGGGGGGGATCCAGACCCAGTACTTC. This sequence encodes CASSSLAGGIQTQYF. The genes are TRBV28 and TRBJ2-5, with 12 bases identical to TRBD2. Trimming removed 4 bases from V and 6 bases from J; junction bases left unmatched: 6. The germline V gene has CDR1 MDHEN and CDR2 SYDVKM. The CDR3 length is 15 residues.

The V and J genes are TRBV6-1 and TRBJ2-3; 7 bases map to TRBD2. Germline CDR1 MNHNS, CDR2 SASEGT. V lost 10 bases to trimming and J lost 0 bases; unmatched junction nucleotides: 10. This CDR3 comprises 15 residues. CDR3 residues: CAIQNLGGSTDTQYF. In nucleotides, the CDR3 is TGTGCCATCCAGAATTTGGGGGGGAGCACAGATACGCAGTATTTT.

J is TRBJ2-3 and V is TRBV9; tentative D call: TRBD2 (7 bases). V lost 0 bases to trimming and J lost 4 bases, with 12 bases between them. Germline loops: CDR1 SGDLS, CDR2 YYNGEE. This CDR3 is built from 15 residues. The CDR3 nucleotides are TGTGCCAGCAGCGTAGGGGGGGGCGGGGCAGATACGCAGTATTTT. Protein product: CASSVGGGGADTQYF.

This rearrangement joins TRBV7-9 to TRBJ2-1; 8 nucleotides align to TRBD2. V gave up 6 bases and J gave up 3 bases; unmatched junction bases: 13. The length of the CDR3 is 17 residues. Germline V gene data show CDR1 as SEHNR and CDR2 as FQNEAQ (reference sequence). The CDR3 loop reads CASREDQVAGYYNEQFF. CDR3 sequence (DNA): TGTGCCAGCAGAGAAGACCAAGTAGCGGGGTACTACAATGAGCAGTTCTTC.

This chain links TRBV27 with TRBJ2-1, with D possibly TRBD2 on 6 matching bases. Germline V lookup: CDR1 MNHEY, CDR2 SMNVEV (reference sequence). CDR3 length: 13 amino acids. V lost 7 bases and J lost 8, with 15 bases in between. The chain's CDR3 is CASIGSSPDEQFF. The DNA of the CDR3 is TGTGCCAGCATCGGGAGTTCCCCGGATGAGCAGTTCTTC.

The rearrangement links TRBV28 to TRBJ1-1, with D unresolved. Germline V gene lookup returns CDR1 MDHEN and CDR2 SYDVKM. This CDR3 has 14 amino acids. Trimming shortened V by 3 bases and J by 1 base, and 9 bases separated the two germline ends. The CDR3 reads CASSFFSWNTEAFF. The CDR3, as DNA: TGTGCCAGCAGTTTTTTTTCGTGGAACACTGAAGCTTTCTTT.

This clone appeared once. V is TRBV5-1 and J is TRBJ1-1, with D tentatively TRBD1 (5 bases). V lost 6 bases to trimming and J lost 5 bases, with 14 bases between them. Germline CDR1 and CDR2: SGHRS and YFSETQ. The CDR3 consists of 13 residues. DNA for the CDR3: TGCGCCAGCAAACCTCGGGGGGAGACTGAAGCTTTCTTT. It is translated as CASKPRGETEAFF.

The genes are TRBV28 and TRBJ1-2; possible D gene TRBD1, 6 bases. CDR3 length: 15 amino acids. Trimming left V 2 bases short and J 5 bases short, with 15 bases between. Per the germline V gene, CDR1 is MDHEN and CDR2 is SYDVKM. The CDR3 loop reads CASSLTGGSAYGYTF. CDR3 coding DNA: TGTGCCAGCAGTTTAACGGGGGGCTCCGCTTATGGCTACACCTTC.

The CDR3 region has the DNA TGTGCCAGCACTAGCGGGGGGGCCACAGATACGCAGTATTTT. It yields the protein CASTSGGATDTQYF. This chain joins TRBV6-1 and TRBJ2-3, with 12 bases fitting TRBD2. Germline CDR1 is MNHNS and CDR2 is SASEGT. Trimming cost V 7 bases and J 2 bases; bases outside gene matches: 1. The CDR3 extends over 14 amino acids.

The gene calls are TRBV7-2 and TRBJ1-2; D gene uncertain. CDR3 length: 12 residues. Trimming took 1 base from V and 4 from J, leaving 4 bases between them. Germline lookup yields CDR1 SGHTA and CDR2 FQGNSA. The CDR3 DNA reads as TGTGCCAGCAGCTTAGACGGCTATGGCTACACCTTC. Translating it yields CASSLDGYGYTF.

The CDR3 protein is CASSEGPREGTEAFF. Here the CDR3 DNA reads TGTGCCAGCAGTGAAGGACCCAGGGAGGGCACTGAAGCTTTCTTT. The chain carries TRBV2 and TRBJ1-1; D perhaps matches TRBD1 (5 bases). The CDR3 spans 15 residues. Trimming cost V 1 base and J 4 bases, with 13 bases left between them. Germline lookup yields CDR1 SNHLY and CDR2 FYNNEI.

This CDR3 is CASTDSQETQYF. The DNA for the CDR3 is TGTGCCAGCACGGACAGCCAAGAGACCCAGTACTTC. J is TRBJ2-5 and V is TRBV28, with D perhaps TRBD1 (6 bases). The V end lost 7 bases, the J end lost 1 base, and 7 bases lay between the germline ends. The germline V gene encodes CDR1 MDHEN and CDR2 SYDVKM. This CDR3 contains 12 residues.

V is TRBV6-5 and J is TRBJ1-1; TRBD1 matches 8 bases. The ends lost 4 bases at V and 10 bases at J; junction bases unmatched: 8. Germline values: CDR1 MNHEY, CDR2 SVGAGI. CDR3 length: 13 residues. In nucleotides, the CDR3 is TGTGCCAGCAGTTCGCCGCAGGGGGCCATAGCTTTCTTT. It translates to CASSSPQGAIAFF.

Judged by abundance, this clone is medium-sized. This chain links TRBV6-6 with TRBJ2-7; D unresolved. The CDR3 extends over 13 amino acids. The V gene lost 7 bases and the J gene lost 5 bases, with 15 bases spanning the gap. The V gene's germline CDR1 is MNHNY and CDR2 SVGAGI (reference sequence). The CDR3 spells CASTQQQYHEQYF. The CDR3 DNA reads TGTGCCAGCACCCAACAGCAGTACCACGAGCAGTACTTC.

The rearrangement links TRBV6-5 to TRBJ2-1; TRBD1 aligns across 9 bases. Germline values: CDR1 MNHEY, CDR2 SVGAGI. There are 13 residues in the CDR3. The V and J ends lost 7 bases and 8 bases, in that order; junction bases with no gene match: 6. The CDR3 DNA follows: TGTGCCAGCATTGACAGGGGGAAGGATGAGCAGTTCTTC. It codes for CASIDRGKDEQFF.

The chain recombines TRBV7-3 with TRBJ2-3, with 7 nucleotides matching TRBD2. This CDR3 has 15 amino acids. V trimming: 0 bases; J trimming: 4 bases; junction bases outside the gene matches: 4. Germline loops: CDR1 SGHTA, CDR2 FQGTGA. The DNA of the CDR3 is TGTGCCAGCAGCTTAACGTGGGGGAGGGCAGATACGCAGTATTTT. Translated, it gives CASSLTWGRADTQYF. The full variable domain, rest sourced from reference TRBV7-3 and TRBJ2-3, is GAGVSQTPSNKVTEKGKYVELRCDPISGHTALYWYRQSLGQGPEFLIYFQGTGAADDSGLPNDRFFAVRPEGSVSTLKIQRTERGDSAVYLCASSLTWGRADTQYFGPGTRLTVL.